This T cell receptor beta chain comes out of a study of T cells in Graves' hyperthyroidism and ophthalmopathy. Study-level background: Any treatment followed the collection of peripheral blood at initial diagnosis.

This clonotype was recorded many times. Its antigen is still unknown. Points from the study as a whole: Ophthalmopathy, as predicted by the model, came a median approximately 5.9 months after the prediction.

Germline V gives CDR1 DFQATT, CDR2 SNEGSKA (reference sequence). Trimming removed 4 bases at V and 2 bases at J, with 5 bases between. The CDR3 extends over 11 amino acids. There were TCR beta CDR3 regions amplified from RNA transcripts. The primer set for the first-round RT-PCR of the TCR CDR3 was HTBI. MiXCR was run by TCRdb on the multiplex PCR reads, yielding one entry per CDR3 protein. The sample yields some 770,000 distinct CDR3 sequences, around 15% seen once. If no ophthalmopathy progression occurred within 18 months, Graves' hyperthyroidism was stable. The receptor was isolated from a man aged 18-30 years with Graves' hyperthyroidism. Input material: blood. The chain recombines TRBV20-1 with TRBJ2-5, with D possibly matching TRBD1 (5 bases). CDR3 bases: TGCAGTGCTAACAGGCAAGAGACCCAGTACTTC. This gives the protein CSANRQETQYF.